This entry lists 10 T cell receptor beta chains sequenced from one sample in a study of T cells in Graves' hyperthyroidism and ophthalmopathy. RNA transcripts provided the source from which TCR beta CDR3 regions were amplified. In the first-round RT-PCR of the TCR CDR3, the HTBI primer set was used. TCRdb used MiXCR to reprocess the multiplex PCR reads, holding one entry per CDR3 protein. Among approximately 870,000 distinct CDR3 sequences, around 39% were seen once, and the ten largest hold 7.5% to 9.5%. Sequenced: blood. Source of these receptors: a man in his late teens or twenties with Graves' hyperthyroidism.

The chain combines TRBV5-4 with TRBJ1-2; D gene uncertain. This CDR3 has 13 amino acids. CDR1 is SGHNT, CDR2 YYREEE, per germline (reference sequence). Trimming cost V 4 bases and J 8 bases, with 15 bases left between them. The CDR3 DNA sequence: TGTGCCAGCAGCCTCGGAGGGCGTGAGGGCTACACCTTC. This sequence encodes CASSLGGREGYTF.

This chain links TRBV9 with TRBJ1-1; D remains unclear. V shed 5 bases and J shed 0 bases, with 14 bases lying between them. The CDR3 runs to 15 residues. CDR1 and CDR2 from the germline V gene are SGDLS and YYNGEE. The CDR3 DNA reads TGTGCCAGCAGACCTTTTAAGGGCTTGAACACTGAAGCTTTCTTT. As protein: CASRPFKGLNTEAFF.

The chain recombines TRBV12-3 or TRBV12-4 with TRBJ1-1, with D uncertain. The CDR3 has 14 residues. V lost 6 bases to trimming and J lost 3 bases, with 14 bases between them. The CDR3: CASRVSQAYTEAFF. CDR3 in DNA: TGTGCCAGCAGGGTGAGCCAGGCCTACACTGAAGCTTTCTTT.

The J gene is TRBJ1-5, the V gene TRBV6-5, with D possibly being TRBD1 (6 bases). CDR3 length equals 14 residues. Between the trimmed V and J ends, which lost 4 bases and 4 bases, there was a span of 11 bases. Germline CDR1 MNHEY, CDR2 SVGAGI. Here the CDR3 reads CASSFPGANQPQHF. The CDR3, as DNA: TGTGCCAGCAGTTTCCCAGGGGCGAATCAGCCCCAGCATTTT.

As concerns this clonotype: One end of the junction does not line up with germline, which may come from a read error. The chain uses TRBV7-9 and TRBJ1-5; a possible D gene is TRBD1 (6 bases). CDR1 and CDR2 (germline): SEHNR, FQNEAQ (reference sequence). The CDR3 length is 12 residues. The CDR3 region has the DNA TGTGCCAGCAGCGCAACCGACAGGCCCCCGAATTTT. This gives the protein CASSATDRPPNF.

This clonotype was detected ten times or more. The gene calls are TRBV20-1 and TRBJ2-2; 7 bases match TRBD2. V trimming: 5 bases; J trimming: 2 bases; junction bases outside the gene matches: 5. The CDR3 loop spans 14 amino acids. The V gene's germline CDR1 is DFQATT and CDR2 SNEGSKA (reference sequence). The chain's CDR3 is CSAVTSANTGELFF. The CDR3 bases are TGCAGTGCTGTTACTAGCGCTAACACCGGGGAGCTGTTTTTT.

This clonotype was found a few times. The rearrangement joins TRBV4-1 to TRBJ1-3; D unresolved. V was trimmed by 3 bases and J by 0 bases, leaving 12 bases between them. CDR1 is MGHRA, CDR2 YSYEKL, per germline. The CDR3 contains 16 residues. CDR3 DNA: TGCGCCAGCAGCCATAACAACCCCCGCTCTGGAAACACCATATATTTT. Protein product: CASSHNNPRSGNTIYF.

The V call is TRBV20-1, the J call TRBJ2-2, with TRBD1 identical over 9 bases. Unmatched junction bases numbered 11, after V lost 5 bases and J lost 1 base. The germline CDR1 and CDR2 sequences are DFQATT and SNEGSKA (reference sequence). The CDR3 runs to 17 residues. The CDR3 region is CSAYGESGQGNTGELFF. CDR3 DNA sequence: TGCAGTGCTTACGGGGAATCGGGACAGGGGAACACCGGGGAGCTGTTTTTT.

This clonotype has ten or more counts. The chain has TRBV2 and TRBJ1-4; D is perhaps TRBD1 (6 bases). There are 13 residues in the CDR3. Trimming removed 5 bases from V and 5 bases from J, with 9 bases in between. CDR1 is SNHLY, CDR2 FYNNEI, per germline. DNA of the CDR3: TGTGCCAGCAGTCGGACAGAGAATGAAAAACTGTTTTTT. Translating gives CASSRTENEKLFF. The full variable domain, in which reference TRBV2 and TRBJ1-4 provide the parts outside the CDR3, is EPEVTQTPSHQVTQMGQEVILRCVPISNHLYFYWYRQILGQKVEFLVSFYNNEISEKSEIFDDQFSVERPDGSNFTLKIRSTKLEDSAMYFCASSRTENEKLFFGSGTQLSVL.

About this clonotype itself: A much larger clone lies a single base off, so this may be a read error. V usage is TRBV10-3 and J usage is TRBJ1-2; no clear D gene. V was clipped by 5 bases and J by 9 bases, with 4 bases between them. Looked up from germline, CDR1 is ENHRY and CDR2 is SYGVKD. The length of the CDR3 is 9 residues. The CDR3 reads CAISRSYTF. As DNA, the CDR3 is TGTGCCATCAGTCGCAGCTACACCTTC.